This passage covers 15 T cell receptor beta chains from one sample sequenced in a study of cytomegalovirus exposure and HLA in healthy donors. PCR used 60 Vbeta primers and 13 Jbeta primers. Clones were read by immunoSEQ multiplex PCR, and TCRdb kept only the in-frame ones, dropping some. The top ten clones hold roughly 1.3% of a sample with fewer than 250,000 clones, over 65% of them seen once. Sequencing used PBMCs. The receptor set was obtained from a human donor in good health.

The J gene is TRBJ1-1, the V gene TRBV10-3, with 7 bases identical to TRBD1. The CDR3 sequence is 14 residues long. In germline, CDR1 is ENHRY, CDR2 SYGVKD. The CDR3 region has the DNA TGTGACATTCTAACAGGGGATAATACGACTGAAGCTTTCTTT. It codes for CDILTGDNTTEAFF.

The chain employs TRBV14 and TRBJ1-2; tentative D call: TRBD1 (6 bases). Trimming took off 3 bases at V and 6 bases at J, with 11 bases between the two ends. The germline CDR1 and CDR2 sequences are SGHDN and FVKESK. The length of the CDR3 is 13 residues. The CDR3 DNA follows: TGTGCCAGCAGCCAGGGCAGGGGACATGGCTACACCTTC. This translates into CASSQGRGHGYTF.

The rearrangement links TRBV6-5 to TRBJ2-7; TRBD1 aligns across 7 bases. The CDR3 sequence is 16 residues long. The J segment lost 6 bases and the V segment lost 3 bases, leaving 14 bases of the junction unmatched. The germline CDR1 and CDR2 sequences are MNHEY and SVGAGI. CDR3 residues: CASSYQPGQTPSEQYF. CDR3 in DNA: TGTGCCAGCAGTTATCAACCGGGACAGACCCCTTCCGAGCAGTACTTC.

This clone was seen a few times. The rearrangement uses TRBV5-6 and TRBJ1-2, with 7 bases matching TRBD1. Unmatched junction bases numbered 5, after V lost 0 bases and J lost 6 bases. The CDR3 has 14 amino acids. The V gene's germline CDR1 is SGHDT and CDR2 YYEEEE. CDR3 DNA: TGTGCCAGCAGCTTGGGGCAGGGGGTTGATGGCTACACCTTC. Translation: CASSLGQGVDGYTF.

The V and J genes are TRBV9 and TRBJ2-6; a weak D match, TRBD1 (6 bases). Germline CDR1 and CDR2: SGDLS and YYNGEE. V gave up 4 bases and J gave up 4 bases, with 12 bases separating them. This CDR3 contains 15 residues. CDR3 protein: CASSSGAYGANVLTF. In DNA, the CDR3 is TGTGCCAGCAGCTCAGGGGCGTACGGGGCCAACGTCCTGACTTTC.

The CDR3 nucleotides are TGTGCCAGCAGCCTGCTCACGAAGGGACAGACTTTTTTCTATGGCTACACCTTC. Its translation is CASSLLTKGQTFFYGYTF. J is TRBJ1-2 and V is TRBV5-6, with TRBD1 matching 7 bases. The CDR3 sequence is 18 residues long. From germline, CDR1 is SGHDT and CDR2 YYEEEE. With V trimmed by 4 bases and J by 4 bases, 19 bases remained unmatched.

The rearrangement uses TRBV7-9 and TRBJ1-1; TRBD1 agrees at 8 bases. Germline V CDR1 and CDR2: SEHNR, FQNEAQ (reference sequence). The CDR3 consists of 15 residues. The junction had 6 bases not matched to a gene; V was cut back by 5 bases and J by 1 base. This CDR3 reads CASSTDRVRNTEAFF. The CDR3 coding sequence is TGTGCCAGCAGCACGGACAGGGTTAGGAACACTGAAGCTTTCTTT.

The rearrangement uses TRBV5-1 and TRBJ2-5; weak D call: TRBD2 (6 bases). The end of the DNA is better explained by TRBJ2-7, so the J call may be wrong. The CDR3 has 15 residues. The germline CDR1 and CDR2 sequences are SGHRS and YFSETQ. This CDR3 is CASTTSKGGTPEQYF. CDR3 bases: TGCGCCAGCACCACCTCTAAGGGCGGGACGCCCGAGCAGTACTTC.

The count of this clone is one. V gene TRBV19 combines with J gene TRBJ1-2; TRBD1 matches at 8 bases. CDR1 is LNHDA, CDR2 SQIVND, per germline (reference sequence). V dropped 8 bases and J dropped 3; count of bases not matched to a gene: 11. The CDR3 covers 15 residues. The CDR3 bases are TGTGCCAGTGGCAACCCCAGGACAGGGTACTATGGCTACACCTTC. It encodes CASGNPRTGYYGYTF.

This chain connects TRBV18 to TRBJ1-2, with 9 bases identical to TRBD1. With V trimmed by 2 bases and J by 5 bases, 6 bases remained unmatched. The CDR3 has 15 amino acids. CDR1 KGHSH and CDR2 LQKENI come from the germline V gene. In DNA form, the CDR3 reads TGTGCCAGCTCACCAAGGGACAGGGTTGAATATGGCTACACCTTC. Encoded protein: CASSPRDRVEYGYTF.

The chain is built from TRBV18 and TRBJ2-7; 8 bases fit TRBD1. The CDR3 consists of 15 residues. V was clipped by 5 bases and J by 0 bases; unmatched bases: 6. The germline V gene encodes CDR1 KGHSH and CDR2 LQKENI. The CDR3 coding sequence is TGTGCCAGCTCAACTCGGGACAGGCTCTCCTACGAGCAGTACTTC. Translated, it gives CASSTRDRLSYEQYF.

V and J are TRBV29-1 and TRBJ2-1, with 8 positions matching TRBD1. This CDR3 has 16 amino acids. The junction had 10 bases not matched to a gene; V was cut back by 3 bases and J by 3 bases. Germline V gives CDR1 SQVTM, CDR2 ANQGSEA. CDR3 DNA sequence: TGCAGCGTTGAGGGGGACAGGCGCCTTTTCTACAATGAGCAGTTCTTC. As protein: CSVEGDRRLFYNEQFF.

This clone was detected only once. The chain carries TRBV7-9 and TRBJ2-1; a possible D gene is TRBD1 (5 bases). The CDR3 runs 15 residues. CDR1 SEHNR and CDR2 FQNEAQ come from the germline V gene (reference sequence). Trimming removed 5 bases at V and 8 bases at J, with 19 bases between. Here the CDR3 reads CASSQGRGPPHEQFF. DNA of the CDR3: TGTGCCAGCAGCCAGGGTAGGGGCCCCCCCCATGAGCAGTTCTTC.

J is TRBJ1-2 and V is TRBV7-9, with D unclear. The germline V gene encodes CDR1 SEHNR and CDR2 FQNEAQ (reference sequence). V lost 5 bases to trimming and J lost 8 bases, with 12 bases between them. The CDR3 runs 12 residues. The CDR3 sequence is CASSPSGIGYTF. In DNA form, the CDR3 reads TGTGCCAGCAGCCCTTCGGGTATCGGCTACACCTTC.

The chain couples TRBV7-9 to TRBJ2-7; D not resolved. CDR3 length: 14 amino acids. The germline V gene has CDR1 SEHNR and CDR2 FQNEAQ (reference sequence). V lost 5 bases to trimming and J lost 4 bases, with 15 bases between them. CDR3 DNA sequence: TGTGCCAGCAGCCTGGAGCCCTCCGATTACGAGCAGTACTTC. This encodes CASSLEPSDYEQYF. Full variable domain (missing parts from reference TRBV7-9 and TRBJ2-7): DTGVSQNPRHKITKRGQNVTFRCDPISEHNRLYWYRQTLGQGPEFLTYFQNEAQLEKSRLLSDRFSAERPKGSFSTLEIQRTEQGDSAMYLCASSLEPSDYEQYFGPGTRLTVT.